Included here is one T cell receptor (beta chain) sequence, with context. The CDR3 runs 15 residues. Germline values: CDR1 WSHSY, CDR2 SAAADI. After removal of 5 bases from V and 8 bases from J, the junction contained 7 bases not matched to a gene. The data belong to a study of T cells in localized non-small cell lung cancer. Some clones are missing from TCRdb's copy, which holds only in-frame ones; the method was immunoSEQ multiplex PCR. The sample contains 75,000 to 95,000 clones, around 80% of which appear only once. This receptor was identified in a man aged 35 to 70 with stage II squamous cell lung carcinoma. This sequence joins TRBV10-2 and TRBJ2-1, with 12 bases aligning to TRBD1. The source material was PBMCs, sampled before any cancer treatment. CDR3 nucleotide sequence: TGCGCCAGCAGTTTATCGGGACAGGGGGCATATGAGCAGTTCTTC. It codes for CASSLSGQGAYEQFF.